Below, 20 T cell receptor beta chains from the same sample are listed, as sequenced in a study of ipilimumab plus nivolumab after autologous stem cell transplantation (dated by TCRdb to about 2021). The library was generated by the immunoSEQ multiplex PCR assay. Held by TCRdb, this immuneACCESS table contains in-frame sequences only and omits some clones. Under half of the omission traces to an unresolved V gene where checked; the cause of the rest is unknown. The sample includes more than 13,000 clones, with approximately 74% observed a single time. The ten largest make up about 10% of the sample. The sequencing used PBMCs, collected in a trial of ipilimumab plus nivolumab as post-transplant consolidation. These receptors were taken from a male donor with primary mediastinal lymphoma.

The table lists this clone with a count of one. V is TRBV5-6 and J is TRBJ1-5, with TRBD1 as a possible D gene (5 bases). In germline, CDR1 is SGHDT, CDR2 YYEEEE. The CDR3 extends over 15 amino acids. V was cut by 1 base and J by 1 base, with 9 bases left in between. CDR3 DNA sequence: TGTGCCAGCAGCTTGATGCAGGGCAGCAATCAGCCCCAGCATTTT. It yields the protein CASSLMQGSNQPQHF.

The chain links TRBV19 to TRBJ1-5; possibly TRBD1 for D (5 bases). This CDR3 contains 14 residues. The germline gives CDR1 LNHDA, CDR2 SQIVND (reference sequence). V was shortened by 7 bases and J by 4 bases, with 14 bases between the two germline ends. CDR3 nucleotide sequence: TGTGCCAGTACTCCCCGGGACGCAAATCAGCCCCAGCATTTT. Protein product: CASTPRDANQPQHF.

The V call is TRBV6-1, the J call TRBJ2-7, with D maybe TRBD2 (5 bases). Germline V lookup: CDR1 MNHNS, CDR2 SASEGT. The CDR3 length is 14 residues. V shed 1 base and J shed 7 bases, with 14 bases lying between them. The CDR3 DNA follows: TGTGCCAGCAGTGAAGGCTGGGTTACGGGGGAGCAGTACTTC. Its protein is CASSEGWVTGEQYF.

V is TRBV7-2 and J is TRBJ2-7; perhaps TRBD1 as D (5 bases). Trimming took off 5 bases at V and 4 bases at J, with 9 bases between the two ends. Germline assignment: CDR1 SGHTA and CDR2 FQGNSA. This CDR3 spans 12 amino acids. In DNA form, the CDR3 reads TGTGCCAGCAGCCCCGACAGATACGAGCAGTACTTC. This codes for CASSPDRYEQYF. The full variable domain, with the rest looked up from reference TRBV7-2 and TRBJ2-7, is GAGVSQSPSNKVTEKGKDVELRCDPISGHTALYWYRQSLGQGLEFLIYFQGNSAPDKSGLPSDRFSAERTGGSVSTLTIQRTQQEDSAVYLCASSPDRYEQYFGPGTRLTVT.

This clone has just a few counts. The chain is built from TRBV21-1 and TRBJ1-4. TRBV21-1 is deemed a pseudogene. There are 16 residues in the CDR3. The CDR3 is CASSNGGDRRKEKLFF. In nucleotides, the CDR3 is TGTGCCAGCAGCAATGGGGGGGACAGAAGAAAGGAAAAACTGTTTTTT.

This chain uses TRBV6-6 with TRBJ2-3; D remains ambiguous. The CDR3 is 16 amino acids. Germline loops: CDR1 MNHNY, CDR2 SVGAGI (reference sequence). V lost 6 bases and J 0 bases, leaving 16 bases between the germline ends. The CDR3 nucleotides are TGTGCCAGCAGATTGGACGTCGGCGCTAGCACAGATACGCAGTATTTT. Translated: CASRLDVGASTDTQYF.

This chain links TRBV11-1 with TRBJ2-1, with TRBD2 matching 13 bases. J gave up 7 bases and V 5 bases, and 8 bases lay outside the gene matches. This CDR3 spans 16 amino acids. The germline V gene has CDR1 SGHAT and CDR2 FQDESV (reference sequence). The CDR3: CASSPPGTSGVNEQFF. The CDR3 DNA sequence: TGTGCCAGCAGCCCCCCCGGGACTAGCGGGGTAAATGAGCAGTTCTTC.

CDR3 loop: CASSFTKASTDTQYF. The DNA of the CDR3 is TGTGCCAGCAGCTTCACAAAGGCTAGCACAGATACGCAGTATTTT. This chain links TRBV7-6 with TRBJ2-3; D gene unclear. Germline CDR1 reads SGHVS; CDR2 reads FNYEAQ. The V and J ends lost 3 bases and 0 bases respectively, with 10 bases between them. This CDR3 has 15 amino acids.

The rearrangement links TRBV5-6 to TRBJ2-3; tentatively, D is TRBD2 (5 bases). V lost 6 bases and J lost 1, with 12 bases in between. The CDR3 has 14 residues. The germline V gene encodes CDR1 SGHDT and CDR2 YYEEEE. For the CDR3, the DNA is TGTGCCAGCACCAACGGACTGGGCACAGATACGCAGTATTTT. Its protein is CASTNGLGTDTQYF.

CDR3 loop: CAISESPGQGTDTQYF. The CDR3 DNA reads TGTGCCATCAGTGAGTCGCCGGGACAGGGTACAGATACGCAGTATTTT. The V gene is TRBV10-3, the J gene TRBJ2-3, with 9 bases that match TRBD1. The V gene end was trimmed by 0 bases and the J gene end by 3 bases; junction bases not matched to a gene: 4. This CDR3 has 16 residues. CDR1 ENHRY and CDR2 SYGVKD come from the germline V gene.

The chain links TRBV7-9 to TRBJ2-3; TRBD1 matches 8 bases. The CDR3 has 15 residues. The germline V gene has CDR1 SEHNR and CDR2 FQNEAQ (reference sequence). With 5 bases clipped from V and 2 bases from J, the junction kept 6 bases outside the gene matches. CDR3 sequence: CASSVNRGFTDTQYF. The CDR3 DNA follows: TGTGCCAGCAGCGTTAACAGGGGGTTCACAGATACGCAGTATTTT.

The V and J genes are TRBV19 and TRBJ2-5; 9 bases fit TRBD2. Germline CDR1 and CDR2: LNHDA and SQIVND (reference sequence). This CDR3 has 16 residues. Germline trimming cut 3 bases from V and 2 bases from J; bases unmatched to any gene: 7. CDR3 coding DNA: TGTGCCAGTAGTATGCCCTGGACTAGCGCACAAGAGACCCAGTACTTC. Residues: CASSMPWTSAQETQYF.

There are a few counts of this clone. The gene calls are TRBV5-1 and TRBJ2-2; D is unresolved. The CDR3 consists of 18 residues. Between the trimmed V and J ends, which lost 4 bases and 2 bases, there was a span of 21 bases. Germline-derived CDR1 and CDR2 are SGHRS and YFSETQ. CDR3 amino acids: CASSVGPPWPSNTGELFF. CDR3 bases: TGCGCCAGCAGCGTAGGACCCCCTTGGCCTTCCAACACCGGGGAGCTGTTTTTT.

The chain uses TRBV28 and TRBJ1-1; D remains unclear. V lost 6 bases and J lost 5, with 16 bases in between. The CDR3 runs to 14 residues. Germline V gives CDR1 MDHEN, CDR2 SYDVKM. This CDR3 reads CASRQYGDRTEAFF. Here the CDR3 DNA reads TGTGCCAGCAGGCAATATGGGGATAGGACTGAAGCTTTCTTT.

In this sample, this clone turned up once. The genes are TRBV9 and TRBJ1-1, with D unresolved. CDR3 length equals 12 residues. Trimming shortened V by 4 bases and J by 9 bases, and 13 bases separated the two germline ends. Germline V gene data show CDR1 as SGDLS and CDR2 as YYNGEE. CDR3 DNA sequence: TGTGCCAGCAGCCCCCAAGGAGGGAAAGCTTTCTTT. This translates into CASSPQGGKAFF.

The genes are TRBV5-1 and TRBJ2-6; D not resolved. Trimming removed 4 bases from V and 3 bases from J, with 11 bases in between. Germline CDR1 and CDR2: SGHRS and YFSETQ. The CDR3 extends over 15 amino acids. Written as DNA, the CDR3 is TGCGCCAGCAGCCCGGACCTCCTTGGGGCCAACGTCCTGACTTTC. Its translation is CASSPDLLGANVLTF.

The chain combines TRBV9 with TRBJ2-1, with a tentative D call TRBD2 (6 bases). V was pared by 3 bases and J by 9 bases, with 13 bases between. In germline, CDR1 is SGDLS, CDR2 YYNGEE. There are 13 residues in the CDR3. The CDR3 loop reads CASSALAPPEQFF. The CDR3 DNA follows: TGTGCCAGCAGCGCTCTAGCGCCACCTGAGCAGTTCTTC.

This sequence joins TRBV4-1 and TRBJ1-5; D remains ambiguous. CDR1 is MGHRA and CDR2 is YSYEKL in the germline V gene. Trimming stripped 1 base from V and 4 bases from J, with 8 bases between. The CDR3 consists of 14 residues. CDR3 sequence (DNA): TGCGCCAGCAGCCAAGGACCAATTAATCAGCCCCAGCATTTT. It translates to CASSQGPINQPQHF.

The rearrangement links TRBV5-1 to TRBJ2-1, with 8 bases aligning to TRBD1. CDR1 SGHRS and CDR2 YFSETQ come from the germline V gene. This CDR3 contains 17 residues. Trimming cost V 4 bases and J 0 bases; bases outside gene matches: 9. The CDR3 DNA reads TGCGCCAGCAGCAAGACAGGGGTCAAATTCTCCTACAATGAGCAGTTCTTC. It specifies CASSKTGVKFSYNEQFF.

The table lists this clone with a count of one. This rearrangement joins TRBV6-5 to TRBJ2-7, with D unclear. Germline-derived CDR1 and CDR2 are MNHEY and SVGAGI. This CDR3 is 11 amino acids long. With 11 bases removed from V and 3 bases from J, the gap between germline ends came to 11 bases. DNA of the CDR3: TGTGCCTCCCAGCAAGGCTACGAGCAGTACTTC. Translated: CASQQGYEQYF.